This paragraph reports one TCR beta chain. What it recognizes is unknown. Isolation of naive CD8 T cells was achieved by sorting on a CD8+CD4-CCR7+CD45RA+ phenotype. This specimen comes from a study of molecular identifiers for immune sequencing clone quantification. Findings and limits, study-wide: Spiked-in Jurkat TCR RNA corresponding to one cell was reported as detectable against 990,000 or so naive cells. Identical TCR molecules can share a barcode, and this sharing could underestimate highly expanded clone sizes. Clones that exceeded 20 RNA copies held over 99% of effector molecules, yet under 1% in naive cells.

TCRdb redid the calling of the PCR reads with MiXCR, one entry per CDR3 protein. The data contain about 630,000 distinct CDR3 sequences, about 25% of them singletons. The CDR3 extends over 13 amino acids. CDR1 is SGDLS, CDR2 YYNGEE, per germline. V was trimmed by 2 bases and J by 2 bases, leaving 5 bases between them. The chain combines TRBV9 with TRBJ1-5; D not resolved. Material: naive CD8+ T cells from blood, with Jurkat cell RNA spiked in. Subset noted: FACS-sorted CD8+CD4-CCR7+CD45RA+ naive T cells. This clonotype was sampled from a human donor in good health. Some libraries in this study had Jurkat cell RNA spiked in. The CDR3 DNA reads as TGTGCCAGCAGCGTGTCTGGCAATCAGCCCCAGCATTTT. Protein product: CASSVSGNQPQHF.